This T cell receptor beta chain was sequenced during a study of T cells expressing NK-cell markers. TCRdb re-called the 5' RACE reads; one entry per CDR3 protein, DNA not given. The listing records over 250,000 distinct CDR3 sequences. The germline V gene encodes CDR1 MNHEY and CDR2 SVGEGT. The CDR3 spans 12 residues. The TCR comes from a woman aged 18-69 years in good health. J is TRBJ1-2 and V is TRBV6-2 or TRBV6-3; absent DNA, TCRdb's TRBD1 call cannot be checked. The sequenced sample was blood T cells: a sorted CD56 or NKG2C T cell subset, CD4+ or CD8+ T cells, or bulk PBMC T cells (not recorded which). CDR3 sequence: CASSGQGDGYTF.